A selection of T cell receptor beta chains follows, all from one sample in a study of blood T cell repertoires in COVID-19. TCRdb's copy holds only in-frame clones and misses some; the assay was immunoSEQ multiplex PCR. The table includes some 180,000 clones, about 80% detected once. Input material: peripheral blood. Source of these receptors: a woman aged 45-65 years with active or convalescent COVID-19. CDR3s include the opening cysteine and the closing phenylalanine or tryptophan. Fields, in order: J gene, clone size, D gene, V gene, CDR3 DNA, CDR3 protein. A D gene is named only where the DNA matches it firmly. Clone size, where shown, is once, few, many, or a class for clones that have expanded.

TRBJ2-5,.,TRBD1,TRBV9,TGTGCCAGCAGCGCCCTATCACAGGGGGCTAAAGAGACCCAGTACTTC,CASSALSQGAKETQYF
TRBJ2-7,many,.,TRBV15,TGTGCCACCAGCAGAGCGGGGGAGCAGTACTTC,CATSRAGEQYF
TRBJ1-2,.,TRBD1,TRBV7-3,TGTGCCAGCAGCCCGACAGGGGATTATGGTGGCTACACCTTC,CASSPTGDYGGYTF
TRBJ2-1,once,TRBD2,TRBV9,TGTGCCAGCAGCGTAGCCGGGTCGGGAGGGCCGTATGAGCAGTTCTTC,CASSVAGSGGPYEQFF
TRBJ1-2,few,TRBD1,TRBV27,TGTGCCAGCAGACGAAACAGGGGAACGGGCTACACCTTC,CASRRNRGTGYTF
TRBJ2-3,.,.,TRBV21-1,TGTGCCAGCAGCGAAAGTCCCTGGCTTTGGGCCACAGATACGCAGTATTTT,CASSESPWLWATDTQYF
TRBJ1-5,.,TRBD1,TRBV6-2/TRBV6-3,TGTGCCAGCAGTTCCCCCCGACAGGGCGGCAATCAGCCCCAGCATTTT,CASSSPRQGGNQPQHF
TRBJ2-3,many,TRBD2,TRBV7-8,TGTGCCAGCAGTCCCTCTAGCGGACTAACAGATACGCAGTATTTT,CASSPSSGLTDTQYF
TRBJ2-7,once,TRBD2,TRBV19,TGTGCCAGTAGTCCGGGGACTAGCGGGGTTTACGAGCAGTACTTC,CASSPGTSGVYEQYF
TRBJ1-2,many,.,TRBV30,TGTGCCTGGAGTGTACAGGGATCCTATGGCTACACCTTC,CAWSVQGSYGYTF
TRBJ2-2,few,.,TRBV11-1,TGTGCCAGCAGCTTAAATTTCGGGAAGGGCTGGCTGTTTTTT,CASSLNFGKGWLFF
TRBJ1-2,.,.,TRBV7-9,TGTGCCAGCAGCCCTGGTGCAGGGAGGGACGGCTACACCTTC,CASSPGAGRDGYTF
TRBJ2-7,.,TRBD1,TRBV2,TGTGCCAGCAGCCCTCGGGGACAGGGGCCCTACGAGCAGTACTTC,CASSPRGQGPYEQYF
TRBJ1-6,.,.,TRBV5-1,TGCGCCAGCAGCTTGGTAGGGGACACTGGGACACCCCTCCACTTT,CASSLVGDTGTPLHF
TRBJ1-3,.,.,TRBV11-2,TGTGCCAGCAGCTCTTCAACGGTTGACACCATATATTTT,CASSSSTVDTIYF
TRBJ2-4,.,TRBD2,TRBV11-2,TGTGCCAGCAGCTTAGCGGGTAGCGGGAGGGCCGGAGCCAAAAACATTCAGTACTTC,CASSLAGSGRAGAKNIQYF
TRBJ2-7,.,TRBD1,TRBV29-1,TGCAGCGTGACAGGGTCGCTCTACGAGCAGTACTTC,CSVTGSLYEQYF
TRBJ1-5,.,TRBD1,TRBV19,TGTGCCAGTAGTTGGGGGGGGACAGGGAGTCATAGCAATCAGCCCCAGCATTTT,CASSWGGTGSHSNQPQHF
TRBJ1-5,.,TRBD1,TRBV27,TGTGCCAGCAGGCCTACGGGACAGGGGAGTCAGCCCCAGCATTTT,CASRPTGQGSQPQHF
TRBJ1-1,.,.,TRBV30,.,CAWSVGTGIVFF
TRBJ1-2,.,TRBD1,TRBV5-4,TGTGCCAGCAGCCGGGGAGGGACAGGAGGGATCTATGGCTACACCTTC,CASSRGGTGGIYGYTF
TRBJ1-2,.,TRBD1,TRBV7-9,TGTGCCAGCAGCTTAGAGCTGCGGGCAGGGGGTAACTATGGCTACACCTTC,CASSLELRAGGNYGYTF
TRBJ2-1,.,.,TRBV12-3/TRBV12-4,TGTGCCAGCAGTTTCTCCCAGGGTGAGCAGTTCTTC,CASSFSQGEQFF
TRBJ1-1,.,TRBD1,TRBV7-2,TGTGCCAGCAGAGCGACAGGGGCCACTGAAGCTTTCTTT,CASRATGATEAFF
TRBJ2-7,few,.,TRBV28,TGTGCCAGCATATCGGGCGGGACAGTAGGCTACGAGCAGTACTTC,CASISGGTVGYEQYF
TRBJ2-2,few,TRBD2,TRBV9,TGTGCCAGCAGCGTTAATCGCCGGCGGGGGGGCCCGGACACCGGGGAGCTGTTTTTT,CASSVNRRRGGPDTGELFF
TRBJ1-6,few,.,TRBV30,TGTGCCTGCCCCCGGGGGACGAGGGGTTCACCCCTCCACTTT,CACPRGTRGSPLHF
TRBJ1-5,.,TRBD1,TRBV30,TGTGCCTGGAGGGCAGGGGGGAGCAATCAGCCCCAGCATTTT,CAWRAGGSNQPQHF
TRBJ2-2,.,.,TRBV14,TGTGCCAGCAGCCCCACAGCCCTCCCCACCGGGGAGCTGTTTTTT,CASSPTALPTGELFF
TRBJ1-6,once,.,TRBV2,TGTGCCAGCAGACCCGGAGGGAATTCACCCCTCCACTTT,CASRPGGNSPLHF
TRBJ1-2,.,.,TRBV5-1,TGCGCCAGCAGCTTGGTCCCGGGAGAAGGAGGCTATGGCTACACCTTC,CASSLVPGEGGYGYTF
TRBJ2-1,.,TRBD2,TRBV28,TGTGCCAGCAGTCCGATGGCGGGAGCCGGTGAGCAGTTCTTC,CASSPMAGAGEQFF
TRBJ2-4,few,.,TRBV7-8,TGTGCCAGCAGCTTAACCCCTACAGCCAAAAACATTCAGTACTTC,CASSLTPTAKNIQYF
TRBJ2-7,.,.,TRBV21-1,TGTGCCAGCAGCAGCCACAGCGGACTAGCGGGAGTTAGGTACGAGCAGTACTTC,CASSSHSGLAGVRYEQYF
TRBJ1-6,few,TRBD1,TRBV11-2,TGTGCCAGCAGCCCGGACAGGGATTCACCCCTCCACTTT,CASSPDRDSPLHF
TRBJ2-2,few,TRBD2,TRBV5-1,TGCGCCAGCAGCTCACGGGGGGACCCGGCGAACACCGGGGAGCTGTTTTTT,CASSSRGDPANTGELFF
TRBJ2-2,once,TRBD2,TRBV19,TGTGCCAGTAGTATCGGGAGCGGGGGGGCCGTAACCGGGGAGCTGTTTTTT,CASSIGSGGAVTGELFF
TRBJ2-5,.,.,TRBV2,TGTGCCAGCAGTGTTGGCCGGGGGGAGACCCAGTACTTC,CASSVGRGETQYF
TRBJ1-3,.,.,TRBV30,TGTGCCTGGAGTAGCCCCTGGGCTTCTGGAAACACCATATATTTT,CAWSSPWASGNTIYF
TRBJ2-7,.,TRBD2,TRBV5-6,TGTGCCAGCAGCTTGGGGGCTAGCGGCCCTCTCGAGCAGTACTTC,CASSLGASGPLEQYF
TRBJ1-2,.,TRBD1,TRBV7-2,TGTGCCAGCAGCGGGGGACAGAGCGCTTCCTATGGCTACACCTTC,CASSGGQSASYGYTF
TRBJ1-1,.,TRBD1,TRBV29-1,TGCAGCGTTACCCACAGGGGGCAAGGCACTGAAGCTTTCTTT,CSVTHRGQGTEAFF
TRBJ1-5,medium-sized,.,TRBV12-2,TGTGCAAGTCGCTTAGCACCTAGGTATAGCAATCAGCCCCAGCATTTT,CASRLAPRYSNQPQHF
TRBJ1-1,few,.,TRBV5-1,TGCGCCAGCAGCTATAACAGGAACGGTGGCGCTGAAGCTTTCTTT,CASSYNRNGGAEAFF
TRBJ2-3,.,TRBD2,TRBV6-6,TGTGCCAGCACTTTGAACCTAGCGGGGGATACGCAGTATTTT,CASTLNLAGDTQYF
TRBJ2-3,.,TRBD1,TRBV11-3,TGTGCCAGCAGTGACAGGGGGCGCACAGATACGCAGTATTTT,CASSDRGRTDTQYF
TRBJ2-1,once,TRBD2,TRBV7-9,TGTGCCAGCAGCTTGGCCCTAGCGGGGAATGAGCAGTTCTTC,CASSLALAGNEQFF
TRBJ1-4,once,TRBD1,TRBV5-6,TGTGCCAGCAGCTTGGAAAGGGGGCTGAATGAAAAACTGTTTTTT,CASSLERGLNEKLFF
TRBJ1-6,few,.,TRBV7-8,TGTGCCAGCAGCTTAGGGGGGCTCGGGCCCCTCCACTTT,CASSLGGLGPLHF
TRBJ1-1,.,.,TRBV19,TGTGCCAGTAGTAGGTACAGGGTGAACACTGAAGCTTTCTTT,CASSRYRVNTEAFF